Presented here are 27 T cell receptor beta chains from one specimen sequenced in a study of OX40 agonist ivuxolimab in advanced cancers. This table comes from immunoSEQ multiplex PCR, and its TCRdb copy is limited to in-frame clones, with some not included. Here the sample spans about 50,000 clones, approximately 89% being singletons. The source material was CD4+ or CD8+ T cells sorted from blood, sampled in a trial of the OX40 agonist ivuxolimab. The receptors were gathered from an adult with an advanced solid tumor such as melanoma, head and neck, liver or kidney cancer.

CDR3 sequence (DNA): TGTGCCAGCAGTTCTAGCGGGGGGGCCCTTCACAATGAGCAGTTCTTC. It translates to CASSSSGGALHNEQFF. This chain joins TRBV7-9 and TRBJ2-1; 12 nucleotides line up with TRBD2. The V and J ends lost 6 bases and 5 bases, in that order; junction bases with no gene match: 8. The CDR3 contains 16 residues. Germline-derived CDR1 and CDR2 are SEHNR and FQNEAQ (reference sequence).

The chain uses TRBV28 and TRBJ1-2; 8 bases map to TRBD1. This CDR3 has 17 residues. Germline V gene sequence: CDR1 MDHEN, CDR2 SYDVKM. After removal of 1 base from V and 0 bases from J, the junction contained 7 bases not matched to a gene. CDR3 coding DNA: TGTGCCAGCAGTTTATCAGCAGGGGGCCTCACTAACTATGGCTACACCTTC. Amino acids: CASSLSAGGLTNYGYTF.

The chain couples TRBV15 to TRBJ1-3, with D perhaps matching TRBD1 (5 bases). V dropped 1 base and J dropped 3 bases, with 13 bases sitting between them. The CDR3 has 16 amino acids. CDR1 is LNHNV and CDR2 is YYDKDF in the germline V gene (reference sequence). The CDR3 bases are TGTGCCACCAGCAGAGGACAGACGAGTCTTGGAAACACCATATATTTT. It codes for CATSRGQTSLGNTIYF.

The chain uses TRBV27 and TRBJ1-6; tentatively, D is TRBD1 (6 bases). The CDR3 sequence is 16 residues long. The germline V and J ends were trimmed by 9 bases and 9 bases, with 24 bases remaining between them. Germline CDR1 and CDR2: MNHEY and SMNVEV (reference sequence). CDR3 DNA sequence: TGTGCCAGTCGTCCCGGGACACGTGACCCGAGTTCACCCCTCCACTTT. Its translation: CASRPGTRDPSSPLHF.

The chain carries TRBV19 and TRBJ2-5; a weak D match, TRBD2 (5 bases). Per germline, CDR1 LNHDA and CDR2 SQIVND (reference sequence). The CDR3 is 15 residues long. Trimming removed 3 bases from V and 3 bases from J, with 14 bases in between. The CDR3 DNA sequence: TGTGCCAGTAGTATGGGCGGTGCGAGGGAAGAGACCCAGTACTTC. It codes for CASSMGGAREETQYF.

The chain couples TRBV5-5 to TRBJ2-3, with a weak D call TRBD2 (6 bases). The CDR3 is 14 amino acids. CDR1 SGHKS and CDR2 YYEKEE come from the germline V gene (reference sequence). Trimming cost V 4 bases and J 0 bases, with 9 bases left between them. The CDR3 loop reads CASSVAVSTDTQYF. The CDR3 nucleotides are TGTGCCAGCAGCGTAGCGGTGAGCACAGATACGCAGTATTTT.

By sample share, this clone is medium-sized (0.01 to 0.1%). The genes are TRBV19 and TRBJ2-2; D not resolved. V dropped 0 bases and J dropped 8 bases, with 7 bases sitting between them. The V gene's germline CDR1 is LNHDA and CDR2 SQIVND (reference sequence). This CDR3 has 13 amino acids. CDR3 sequence reads: CASSIDSWGELFF. The CDR3 region has the DNA TGTGCCAGTAGTATAGATTCTTGGGGGGAGCTGTTTTTT.

The rearrangement links TRBV7-9 to TRBJ2-1, with 16 bases fitting TRBD2. Germline loops: CDR1 SEHNR, CDR2 FQNEAQ (reference sequence). J was trimmed by 2 bases and V by 5 bases; bases with no gene match: 6. The CDR3 has 18 amino acids. CDR3 sequence: CASSQGLAGGPTYNEQFF. The CDR3 coding sequence is TGTGCCAGCAGCCAGGGACTAGCGGGGGGGCCGACCTACAATGAGCAGTTCTTC.

V and J are TRBV28 and TRBJ2-1, with 7 bases identical to TRBD1. CDR1 and CDR2 from the germline V gene are MDHEN and SYDVKM. The CDR3 has 14 residues. After removal of 8 bases from V and 8 bases from J, the junction contained 12 bases not matched to a gene. CDR3 residues: CASGDRVLGDEQFF. For the CDR3, the DNA is TGTGCCAGCGGCGACAGGGTCCTTGGCGATGAGCAGTTCTTC.

The chain joins TRBV6-5 to TRBJ1-2; TRBD1 agrees at 10 bases. V trimming: 2 bases; J trimming: 11 bases; junction bases outside the gene matches: 8. The V gene's germline CDR1 is MNHEY and CDR2 SVGAGI. This CDR3 has 14 amino acids. CDR3 loop: CASSYQGQGLRYTF. The DNA of the CDR3 is TGTGCCAGCAGTTACCAGGGACAGGGGTTACGTTACACCTTC.

This rearrangement joins TRBV5-6 to TRBJ2-7, with D hard to call. V lost 5 bases to trimming and J lost 4 bases, with 10 bases between them. The CDR3 consists of 12 residues. The germline V gene encodes CDR1 SGHDT and CDR2 YYEEEE. The CDR3 DNA is TGTGCCAGCAGTTTCCGGGCTTACGAGCAGTACGTC. Translation gives CASSFRAYEQYV.

The chain links TRBV9 to TRBJ2-7; no definite D call. The V gene's germline CDR1 is SGDLS and CDR2 YYNGEE. The CDR3 runs to 13 residues. The V and J ends lost 0 bases and 0 bases respectively, with 4 bases between them. The CDR3 DNA reads as TGTGCCAGCAGCGTAGGGAGCTCCTACGAGCAGTACTTC. This codes for CASSVGSSYEQYF.

V is TRBV7-9 and J is TRBJ1-4, with 7 bases identical to TRBD1. V shed 6 bases, J shed 5 bases, and the junction held 9 bases outside the gene matches. This CDR3 contains 15 residues. CDR1 and CDR2 from the germline V gene are SEHNR and FQNEAQ (reference sequence). The CDR3 protein is CASRRPTGENEKLFF. For the CDR3, the DNA is TGTGCCAGCAGACGACCCACAGGGGAAAATGAAAAACTGTTTTTT. Full variable domain (outside the CDR3, taken from reference TRBV7-9 and TRBJ1-4): DTGVSQNPRHKITKRGQNVTFRCDPISEHNRLYWYRQTLGQGPEFLTYFQNEAQLEKSRLLSDRFSAERPKGSFSTLEIQRTEQGDSAMYLCASRRPTGENEKLFFGSGTQLSVL.

The count of this clone is one. The rearrangement joins TRBV5-8 to TRBJ2-5, with 7 bases aligning to TRBD2. Germline trimming cut 6 bases from V and 5 bases from J; bases unmatched to any gene: 10. Germline CDR1 SGHTS, CDR2 YDEGEE. The length of the CDR3 is 14 residues. The CDR3 reads CASNNGGYEETQYF. CDR3 DNA: TGTGCCAGCAACAACGGGGGGTATGAGGAGACCCAGTACTTC.

The chain joins TRBV29-1 to TRBJ1-2; D remains unclear. V was pared by 6 bases and J by 1 base, with 12 bases between. CDR3 length equals 13 residues. CDR1 is SQVTM, CDR2 ANQGSEA, per germline. CDR3 region: CSVPTRGNYGYTF. The CDR3, as DNA: TGCAGCGTGCCCACCCGGGGTAACTATGGCTACACCTTC.

The V call is TRBV15, the J call TRBJ2-7; weak D call: TRBD2 (5 bases). Germline loops: CDR1 LNHNV, CDR2 YYDKDF (reference sequence). The CDR3 has 14 amino acids. The V and J ends lost 0 bases and 7 bases respectively, with 13 bases between them. In DNA, the CDR3 is TGTGCCACCAGCAGAGAGGAGGCCGGCGATGAGCAGTACTTC. Its protein product is CATSREEAGDEQYF.

The genes are TRBV5-1 and TRBJ1-1; D is ambiguous. This CDR3 region has 17 residues. V was cut by 1 base and J by 4 bases, with 20 bases left in between. Germline-derived CDR1 and CDR2 are SGHRS and YFSETQ. Here the CDR3 reads CASSLLADQSDSTEAFF. For the CDR3, the DNA is TGCGCCAGCAGCTTGTTGGCGGATCAATCGGATAGCACTGAAGCTTTCTTT.

The CDR3 here is CASSTSAGTGDNSPLHF. Here the CDR3 DNA reads TGTGCCAGCAGCACTAGCGCCGGGACAGGTGATAATTCACCCCTCCACTTT. This chain connects TRBV11-2 to TRBJ1-6, with 8 nucleotides matching TRBD1. The trim removed 5 bases at V and 5 bases at J, leaving 11 bases unmatched. CDR1 SGHAT and CDR2 FQNNGV come from the germline V gene. The CDR3 loop spans 17 amino acids.

V is TRBV5-4 and J is TRBJ2-1; D is ambiguous. Trimming took off 4 bases at V and 7 bases at J, with 6 bases between the two ends. Germline V lookup: CDR1 SGHNT, CDR2 YYREEE (reference sequence). The CDR3 consists of 11 residues. CDR3 DNA: TGTGCCAGCAGCATACTAAATGAGCAGTTCTTC. Translating it yields CASSILNEQFF.

V usage is TRBV13 and J usage is TRBJ2-7; D may correspond to TRBD1 or TRBD2 (6 bases each). V was shortened by 2 bases and J by 4 bases, with 12 bases between the two germline ends. This CDR3 is built from 14 residues. Germline V gives CDR1 PRHDT, CDR2 FYEKMQ (reference sequence). CDR3 amino acids: CASSLLGGEYEQYF. The CDR3 DNA reads as TGTGCCAGCAGCTTACTCGGGGGCGAGTACGAGCAGTACTTC.

This chain connects TRBV19 to TRBJ2-3; no clear D. Germline CDR1 is LNHDA and CDR2 is SQIVND (reference sequence). The CDR3 has 13 amino acids. V was trimmed by 2 bases and J by 3 bases, leaving 6 bases between them. The CDR3 DNA reads as TGTGCCAGTAGTATACTAGAGACAGATACGCAGTATTTT. Its protein product is CASSILETDTQYF. Drawing the rest from reference TRBV19 and TRBJ2-3, the complete variable domain is DGGITQSPKYLFRKEGQNVTLSCEQNLNHDAMYWYRQDPGQGLRLIYYSQIVNDFQKGDIAEGYSVSREKKESFPLTVTSAQKNPTAFYLCASSILETDTQYFGPGTRLTVL.

The chain uses TRBV28 and TRBJ1-5, with D hard to call. Germline V CDR1 and CDR2: MDHEN, SYDVKM. The CDR3 runs to 15 residues. V lost 5 bases to trimming and J lost 0 bases, with 11 bases between them. The CDR3, as DNA: TGTGCCAGCAGTGCATTGGCCGATAGCAATCAGCCCCAGCATTTT. It translates to CASSALADSNQPQHF. Together with reference TRBV28 and TRBJ1-5, the CDR3 gives the full variable domain: DVKVTQSSRYLVKRTGEKVFLECVQDMDHENMFWYRQDPGLGLRLIYFSYDVKMKEKGDIPEGYSVSREKKERFSLILESASTNQTSMYLCASSALADSNQPQHFGDGTRLSIL.

J is TRBJ1-2 and V is TRBV5-6, with a possible D match to TRBD1 (6 bases). The CDR3 covers 16 residues. Trimming pared 2 bases from V and 4 bases from J, leaving 18 bases between. Germline-derived CDR1 and CDR2 are SGHDT and YYEEEE. The CDR3 loop is CASSLSPGVQPYGYTF. In DNA, the CDR3 is TGTGCCAGCAGCTTAAGTCCAGGGGTGCAGCCCTATGGCTACACCTTC.

CDR3 region: CASSLSDSLYGYTF. CDR3 sequence (DNA): TGTGCCAGCAGTTTATCCGACAGCCTCTATGGCTACACCTTC. The rearrangement links TRBV28 to TRBJ1-2, with D possibly matching TRBD1 (5 bases). The germline V gene has CDR1 MDHEN and CDR2 SYDVKM. The CDR3 loop spans 14 amino acids. The V end lost 1 base, the J end lost 4 bases, and 10 bases lay between the germline ends.

The chain carries TRBV7-9 and TRBJ1-5; D is unclear. In germline, CDR1 is SEHNR, CDR2 FQNEAQ (reference sequence). V dropped 1 base and J dropped 4 bases, with 11 bases sitting between them. This CDR3 contains 15 residues. Here the CDR3 DNA reads TGTGCCAGCAGCTTAGGGCCAGGCTTTAATCAGCCCCAGCATTTT. Amino acid sequence: CASSLGPGFNQPQHF.

V is TRBV7-6 and J is TRBJ2-1; unclear D gene. V gave up 5 bases and J gave up 4 bases, with 12 bases separating them. Germline V lookup: CDR1 SGHVS, CDR2 FNYEAQ. The CDR3 consists of 14 residues. The CDR3 DNA follows: TGTGCCAGCAGCCCGGTAGGGTCATACAATGAGCAGTTCTTC. Encoded protein: CASSPVGSYNEQFF.

The chain employs TRBV4-1 and TRBJ2-7; no clear D. The V end lost 4 bases, the J end lost 3 bases, and 13 bases lay between the germline ends. CDR3 length: 14 residues. The germline CDR1 and CDR2 sequences are MGHRA and YSYEKL. As DNA, the CDR3 is TGCGCCAGCAGCCCGGAGATGAATTTCTACGAGCAGTACTTC. Encoded protein: CASSPEMNFYEQYF.